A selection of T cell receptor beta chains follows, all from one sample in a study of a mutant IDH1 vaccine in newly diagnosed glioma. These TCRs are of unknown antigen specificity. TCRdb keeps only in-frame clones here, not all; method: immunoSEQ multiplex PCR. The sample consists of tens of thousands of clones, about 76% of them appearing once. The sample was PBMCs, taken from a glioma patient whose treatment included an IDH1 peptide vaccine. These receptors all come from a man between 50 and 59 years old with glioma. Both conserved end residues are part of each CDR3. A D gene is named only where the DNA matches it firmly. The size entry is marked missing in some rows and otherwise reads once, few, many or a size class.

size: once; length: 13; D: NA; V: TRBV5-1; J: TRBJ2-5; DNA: TGCGCCAGCAGCCCATTTCAGATGGAGACCCAGTACTTC; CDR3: CASSPFQMETQYF
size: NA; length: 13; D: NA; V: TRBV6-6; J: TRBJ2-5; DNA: TGTGCCAGCAGCCGAGGACAGCAAGAGACCCAGTACTTC; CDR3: CASSRGQQETQYF
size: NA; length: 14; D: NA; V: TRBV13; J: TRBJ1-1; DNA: TGTGCCACGACTTTTGGGGACAAAGTTTCTGAAGCTTTCTTT; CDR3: CATTFGDKVSEAFF
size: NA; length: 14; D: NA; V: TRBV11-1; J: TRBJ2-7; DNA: TGTGCCAGCACCGATGGGGGTAGCCGCTACGAGCAGTACTTC; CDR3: CASTDGGSRYEQYF
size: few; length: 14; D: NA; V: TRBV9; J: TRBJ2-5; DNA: TGTGCCAGCAGCGTTGGGAGTGGGAAAGAGACCCAGTACTTC; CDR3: CASSVGSGKETQYF
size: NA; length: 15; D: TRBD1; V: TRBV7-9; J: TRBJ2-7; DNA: TGTGCCAGCAGCCCACAGGGGCCCTACTCCTACGAGCAGTACTTC; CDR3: CASSPQGPYSYEQYF
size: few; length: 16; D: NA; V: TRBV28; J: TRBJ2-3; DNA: TGTGCCAGCAGTTTACCCCCAGGGGGGGCGGCAGATACGCAGTATTTT; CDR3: CASSLPPGGAADTQYF
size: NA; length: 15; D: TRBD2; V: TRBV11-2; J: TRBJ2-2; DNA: TGTGCCAGCATCCCGGGACTAGCGAACACCGGGGAGCTGTTTTTT; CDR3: CASIPGLANTGELFF
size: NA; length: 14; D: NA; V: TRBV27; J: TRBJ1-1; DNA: TGTGCCAGCAGTTCTCAAGGGGCTGGTACTGAAGCTTTCTTT; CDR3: CASSSQGAGTEAFF
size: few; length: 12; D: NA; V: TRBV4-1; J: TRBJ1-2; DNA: TGCGCCAGCAGCCAACTAGTCGGCGGCTACACCTTC; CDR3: CASSQLVGGYTF
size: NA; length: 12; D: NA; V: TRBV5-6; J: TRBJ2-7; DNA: TGTGCCAGCAGCTTGGCGCGCTACGAGCAGTACTTC; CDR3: CASSLARYEQYF
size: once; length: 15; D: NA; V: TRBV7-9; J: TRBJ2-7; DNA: TGTGCCAGCAGCCATCCGAACACAATAACCTACGAGCAGTACTTC; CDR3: CASSHPNTITYEQYF
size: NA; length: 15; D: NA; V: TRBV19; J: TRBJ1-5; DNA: TGTGCCAGTAGTCCAGGCTTACTTAGCAATCAGCCCCAGCATTTT; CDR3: CASSPGLLSNQPQHF
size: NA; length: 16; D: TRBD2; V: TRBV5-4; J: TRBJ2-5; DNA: TGTGCCAGCAGCTTGCCGCGGGGGAATCTCCAAGAGACCCAGTACTTC; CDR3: CASSLPRGNLQETQYF
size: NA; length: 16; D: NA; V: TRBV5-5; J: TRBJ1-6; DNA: TGTGCCAGCAGCTTGGCGGTCGACAGTGCTAATTCACCCCTCCACTTT; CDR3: CASSLAVDSANSPLHF